The 30 T cell receptor beta chains below all came from one sample that was sequenced in a study of blood T cell repertoires in COVID-19. Using immunoSEQ multiplex PCR, the repertoire was profiled, and TCRdb retains in-frame clones only, with some absent. The sample shows 200,000 to 300,000 clones, approximately 83% of them seen only once. Sequenced: PBMCs or T cells enriched from blood (not recorded which). The receptors come from a woman aged 40 to 55 with acute COVID-19.

In regard to this clone: Relative to the germline gene, one junction end is altered; a read error may explain this. The rearrangement links TRBV7-7 to TRBJ2-7; a weak D match, TRBD1 (6 bases). The CDR3 extends over 13 amino acids. Germline V gene sequence: CDR1 SSHAT, CDR2 FNYEAQ (reference sequence). The CDR3 protein is CASSLDLGAQQYF. CDR3 nucleotides: TGTGCTAGCAGCTTAGATCTGGGGGCCCAGCAGTACTTC.

CDR3 sequence reads: CASSEAQGAGTEAFF. The CDR3 nucleotides are TGTGCCAGCAGCGAAGCACAGGGGGCCGGAACTGAAGCTTTCTTT. The chain carries TRBV11-2 and TRBJ1-1, with 9 bases that match TRBD1. The CDR3 is 15 residues long. Germline V lookup: CDR1 SGHAT, CDR2 FQNNGV. The ends lost 5 bases at V and 5 bases at J; junction bases unmatched: 9.

This chain links TRBV29-1 with TRBJ2-3, with 11 bases aligning to TRBD2. The V and J ends lost 7 bases and 0 bases, in that order; junction bases with no gene match: 6. Germline-derived CDR1 and CDR2 are SQVTM and ANQGSEA. The CDR3 is 15 residues long. The CDR3 nucleotides are TGCAGCGGGACGGGACTAGCGGTTAGCACAGATACGCAGTATTTT. It encodes CSGTGLAVSTDTQYF.

The genes are TRBV11-1 and TRBJ2-3; D gene uncertain. Deletions cut 1 base from V and 2 bases from J, with 7 bases between. CDR1 is SGHAT, CDR2 FQDESV, per germline (reference sequence). This CDR3 comprises 14 residues. The CDR3, as DNA: TGTGCCAGCAGCTTAGGAACGGTCACAGATACGCAGTATTTT. Protein: CASSLGTVTDTQYF.

The CDR3 protein is CASSYTGYEQYF. The CDR3 DNA follows: TGCGCCAGCAGCTACACAGGCTACGAGCAGTACTTC. The chain joins TRBV5-1 to TRBJ2-7, with D possibly TRBD1 on 5 matching bases. Trimming pared 3 bases from V and 3 bases from J, leaving 7 bases between. CDR3 size: 12 residues. Germline CDR1 is SGHRS and CDR2 is YFSETQ.

This chain uses TRBV7-3 with TRBJ2-1, with D possibly matching TRBD2 (6 bases). This CDR3 comprises 15 residues. V lost 6 bases to trimming and J lost 5 bases, with 17 bases between them. Germline CDR1 reads SGHTA; CDR2 reads FQGTGA. The CDR3 sequence is CASSLAGEANNEQFF. In nucleotides, the CDR3 is TGTGCCAGCAGTCTCGCCGGGGAGGCCAACAATGAGCAGTTCTTC.

This clone has a single count. This chain connects TRBV5-5 to TRBJ1-6; tentative D call: TRBD1 (5 bases). The CDR3 has 19 residues. Trimming pared 2 bases from V and 5 bases from J, leaving 23 bases between. CDR1 is SGHKS, CDR2 YYEKEE, per germline (reference sequence). CDR3 in amino acids: CASSFFDIHQGEHNSPLHF. The CDR3 coding sequence is TGTGCCAGCAGCTTTTTCGATATCCACCAAGGGGAACATAATTCACCCCTCCACTTT.

V gene TRBV6-5 combines with J gene TRBJ1-6; no reliable D call. Germline V gene sequence: CDR1 MNHEY, CDR2 SVGAGI. This CDR3 is 15 amino acids long. Trimming cost V 0 bases and J 9 bases, with 12 bases left between them. Here the CDR3 reads CASSYSPPSGSPLHF. DNA of the CDR3: TGTGCCAGCAGTTACTCGCCACCGTCGGGTTCACCCCTCCACTTT.

This CDR3 is CASSLKGGSSYEQYF. CDR3 bases: TGTGCCAGCAGTTTAAAGGGAGGGTCCTCCTACGAGCAGTACTTC. The chain uses TRBV6-5 and TRBJ2-7, with 7 bases fitting TRBD2. Per the germline V gene, CDR1 is MNHEY and CDR2 is SVGAGI. This CDR3 is 15 amino acids long. The ends lost 4 bases at V and 0 bases at J; junction bases unmatched: 6.

The rearrangement joins TRBV2 to TRBJ2-5; tentatively, D is TRBD2 (5 bases). The CDR3 runs to 20 residues. Trimming took 2 bases from V and 5 from J, leaving 30 bases between them. CDR1 SNHLY and CDR2 FYNNEI come from the germline V gene. The CDR3 reads CASSEPSRARVTRVGETQYF. The CDR3 DNA reads TGTGCCAGCAGTGAACCCTCCCGGGCGAGGGTAACCCGGGTGGGGGAGACCCAGTACTTC. The complete variable domain, with remaining parts taken from reference TRBV2 and TRBJ2-5, reads EPEVTQTPSHQVTQMGQEVILRCVPISNHLYFYWYRQILGQKVEFLVSFYNNEISEKSEIFDDQFSVERPDGSNFTLKIRSTKLEDSAMYFCASSEPSRARVTRVGETQYFGPGTRLLVL.

The chain combines TRBV2 with TRBJ1-5; 7 bases are shared with TRBD1. CDR1 is SNHLY, CDR2 FYNNEI, per germline. V dropped 7 bases and J dropped 1; count of bases not matched to a gene: 1. This CDR3 has 13 amino acids. CDR3: CASTDRSNQPQHF. CDR3 bases: TGTGCCAGCACGGACAGGAGCAATCAGCCCCAGCATTTT. The whole variable domain, remainder taken from reference TRBV2 and TRBJ1-5, is EPEVTQTPSHQVTQMGQEVILRCVPISNHLYFYWYRQILGQKVEFLVSFYNNEISEKSEIFDDQFSVERPDGSNFTLKIRSTKLEDSAMYFCASTDRSNQPQHFGDGTRLSIL.

This chain uses TRBV11-2 with TRBJ1-3; 10 positions agree with TRBD1. Germline lookup yields CDR1 SGHAT and CDR2 FQNNGV. The J segment lost 4 bases and the V segment lost 1 base, leaving 4 bases of the junction unmatched. The CDR3 runs 16 residues. The CDR3 is CASSLGDRGSGNTIYF. The CDR3 coding sequence is TGTGCCAGCAGCTTAGGGGACAGGGGATCAGGAAACACCATATATTTT.

The CDR3 bases are TGTGCCAGCACCCCGGGTGGCCTGACTTACAATGAGCAGTTCTTC. It translates to CASTPGGLTYNEQFF. The chain is built from TRBV7-9 and TRBJ2-1; D is unclear. Looked up from germline, CDR1 is SEHNR and CDR2 is FQNEAQ (reference sequence). Between the trimmed V and J ends, which lost 7 bases and 4 bases, there was a span of 17 bases. The CDR3 runs to 15 residues.

The chain recombines TRBV5-1 with TRBJ2-7; 8 nucleotides align to TRBD2. CDR1 is SGHRS, CDR2 YFSETQ, per germline. V lost 0 bases, J lost 4 bases, and 6 bases stayed unmatched. CDR3 size: 15 residues. The CDR3 loop is CASSLAGGELYEQYF. The DNA of the CDR3 is TGCGCCAGCAGCTTGGCCGGGGGGGAACTTTACGAGCAGTACTTC.

V and J are TRBV19 and TRBJ1-1; D perhaps matches TRBD1 (5 bases). CDR1 and CDR2 (germline): LNHDA, SQIVND (reference sequence). V gave up 7 bases and J gave up 4 bases, with 13 bases separating them. The CDR3 is 13 amino acids. The CDR3 nucleotides read TGTGCCAGTATAGACGGGAGGGGCACTGAAGCTTTCTTT. It specifies CASIDGRGTEAFF.

The gene calls are TRBV7-3 and TRBJ2-5, with D maybe TRBD1 (6 bases). The V and J ends lost 5 bases and 5 bases respectively, with 18 bases between them. The CDR3 sequence is 15 residues long. Germline V gene lookup returns CDR1 SGHTA and CDR2 FQGTGA. The CDR3, as DNA: TGTGCCAGCAGCGTGTGTGACCGGGACATCGAGACCCAGTACTTC. Protein product: CASSVCDRDIETQYF.

In its sample, this clone was seen once. The chain carries TRBV6-6 and TRBJ2-7; 10 bases are shared with TRBD1. The germline gives CDR1 MNHNY, CDR2 SVGAGI (reference sequence). The V gene end was trimmed by 5 bases and the J gene end by 3 bases; junction bases not matched to a gene: 4. The CDR3 runs 14 residues. The CDR3 spells CASSRGTGVYEQYF. DNA of the CDR3: TGTGCCAGCAGTAGAGGGACAGGGGTCTACGAGCAGTACTTC.

The rearrangement uses TRBV13 and TRBJ2-3; no clear D. The CDR3 totals 15 residues. V shed 8 bases and J shed 2 bases, with 17 bases lying between them. Germline lookup yields CDR1 PRHDT and CDR2 FYEKMQ (reference sequence). Written as DNA, the CDR3 is TGTGCCAGCGGCCCCCGCAATACGCCCACAGATACGCAGTATTTT. Its protein is CASGPRNTPTDTQYF.

The chain recombines TRBV28 with TRBJ1-5; D call uncertain. Germline CDR1 is MDHEN and CDR2 is SYDVKM. The ends were cut back, 4 bases at V and 0 bases at J, with 13 bases in the middle. The CDR3 length is 16 residues. This CDR3 is CASSSTGGLSNQPQHF. CDR3 sequence (DNA): TGTGCCAGCAGTTCCACGGGAGGCCTTAGCAATCAGCCCCAGCATTTT.

The chain recombines TRBV4-1 with TRBJ2-1, with 13 nucleotides matching TRBD2. CDR3 length equals 18 residues. After removal of 0 bases from V and 8 bases from J, the junction contained 10 bases not matched to a gene. Germline V gene lookup returns CDR1 MGHRA and CDR2 YSYEKL. CDR3 region: CASSQDDRTSGSRDEQFF. Here the CDR3 DNA reads TGCGCCAGCAGCCAAGATGACCGGACTAGCGGGAGTCGGGATGAGCAGTTCTTC.

The chain combines TRBV5-1 with TRBJ2-7, with TRBD1 matching 8 bases. The germline gives CDR1 SGHRS, CDR2 YFSETQ. With 0 bases clipped from V and 4 bases from J, the junction kept 9 bases outside the gene matches. The CDR3 totals 16 residues. CDR3 sequence reads: CASSLDRDRRRYEQYF. For the CDR3, the DNA is TGCGCCAGCAGCTTGGACCGGGACAGGCGCAGGTACGAGCAGTACTTC.

V usage is TRBV27 and J usage is TRBJ2-6, with 8 bases identical to TRBD1. CDR1 is MNHEY and CDR2 is SMNVEV in the germline V gene (reference sequence). CDR3 size: 16 residues. V shed 6 bases and J 4 bases; nucleotides not matched to a gene: 8. CDR3 in amino acids: CASRKPGGLGANVLTF. The CDR3 DNA is TGTGCCAGCAGGAAACCAGGGGGCCTCGGGGCCAACGTCCTGACTTTC.

This chain uses TRBV25-1 with TRBJ2-3; possibly TRBD1 for D (6 bases). Germline assignment: CDR1 MGHDK and CDR2 SYGVNS. This CDR3 spans 14 amino acids. Trimming cost V 5 bases and J 2 bases, with 11 bases left between them. The DNA for the CDR3 is TGTGCCAGCAGTCACAGGGTGGCCACAGATACGCAGTATTTT. This encodes CASSHRVATDTQYF.

There are a few counts of this clone. The CDR3 region has the DNA TGTGCCAGCAGTCCTCAAGGACTAGCGGGAGTCACCGGGGAGCTGTTTTTT. The encoded protein is CASSPQGLAGVTGELFF. This rearrangement joins TRBV6-6 to TRBJ2-2; 13 bases line up with TRBD2. Germline V gene lookup returns CDR1 MNHNY and CDR2 SVGAGI (reference sequence). The CDR3 extends over 17 amino acids. V shed 5 bases and J 4 bases; nucleotides not matched to a gene: 7.

The chain uses TRBV27 and TRBJ2-1; a possible D gene is TRBD1 (5 bases). The germline gives CDR1 MNHEY, CDR2 SMNVEV (reference sequence). The CDR3 spans 17 residues. Trimming left V 1 base short and J 0 bases short, with 13 bases between. This CDR3 reads CASSLLGRTSSYNEQFF. CDR3 nucleotide sequence: TGTGCCAGCAGTTTATTAGGTAGGACAAGCTCCTACAATGAGCAGTTCTTC.

J is TRBJ2-7 and V is TRBV11-2; D is possibly TRBD2 (5 bases). CDR3 length: 13 amino acids. Germline V gene lookup returns CDR1 SGHAT and CDR2 FQNNGV. Trimming took off 2 bases at V and 3 bases at J, with 8 bases between the two ends. As DNA, the CDR3 is TGTGCCAGCAGCTTATCTCGGGGCTACGAGCAGTACTTC. Translated: CASSLSRGYEQYF.

The chain carries TRBV11-3 and TRBJ2-7, with D perhaps matching TRBD2 (5 bases). The CDR3 is 12 amino acids. The germline V and J ends were trimmed by 1 base and 6 bases, with 7 bases remaining between them. Per germline, CDR1 SGHNT and CDR2 YENEEA. The CDR3 is CASSLVGVEQYF. Here the CDR3 DNA reads TGTGCCAGCAGCTTAGTCGGGGTCGAGCAGTACTTC.

The chain carries TRBV7-9 and TRBJ2-3; possible D gene TRBD2, 5 bases. Trimming took 2 bases from V and 0 from J, leaving 9 bases between them. The CDR3 extends over 15 amino acids. Looked up from germline, CDR1 is SEHNR and CDR2 is FQNEAQ (reference sequence). In DNA, the CDR3 is TGTGCCAGCAGCTTATTTAGCGAGAGCACAGATACGCAGTATTTT. Its protein is CASSLFSESTDTQYF. The full variable domain, rest sourced from reference TRBV7-9 and TRBJ2-3, is DTGVSQNPRHKITKRGQNVTFRCDPISEHNRLYWYRQTLGQGPEFLTYFQNEAQLEKSRLLSDRFSAERPKGSFSTLEIQRTEQGDSAMYLCASSLFSESTDTQYFGPGTRLTVL.

This sequence joins TRBV11-1 and TRBJ2-7, with 8 bases aligning to TRBD2. The CDR3 totals 15 residues. CDR1 and CDR2 (germline): SGHAT, FQDESV (reference sequence). The V segment lost 6 bases and the J segment 0 bases; nucleotides outside the gene matches: 7. CDR3 nucleotides: TGTGCCAGCAGGGATAGCGGGGTGAGCTCCTACGAGCAGTACTTC. As protein: CASRDSGVSSYEQYF.

This sequence joins TRBV5-1 and TRBJ1-5; maybe TRBD1 (5 bases). This CDR3 spans 14 amino acids. V lost 0 bases, J lost 3 bases, and 7 bases lay in between. The germline gives CDR1 SGHRS, CDR2 YFSETQ. CDR3 sequence: CASSLEGVNQPQHF. CDR3 nucleotide sequence: TGCGCCAGCAGCTTGGAAGGGGTCAATCAGCCCCAGCATTTT.